One TCR beta chain is described in this entry. Lacking the conserved final phenylalanine or tryptophan, this CDR3 likely reflects a read error. Patients underwent thyroid surgery, and none had received any treatment before it. TCRdb re-called the PCR reads with MiXCR. The sample includes 45,000 to 65,000 clones, approximately 15% of them seen just once. This sample is drawn from a study of metastatic and nonmetastatic thyroid tumors. The germline CDR1 and CDR2 sequences are MNHEY and SMNVEV (reference sequence). The V and J ends lost 3 bases and 1 base respectively, with 13 bases between them. The CDR3 consists of 17 residues.

This chain connects TRBV27 to TRBJ2-6; D is undetermined. This clonotype originated in a female donor with papillary thyroid cancer or a benign thyroid nodule (not recorded which). Some clones in this sample may be carry-over from other donors' samples. Sequencing used blood. The DNA of the CDR3 is TGTGCCAGCAGTTTTCGTTTAAATCTTTCTGGGGCCAACGTCCTGACTTCC. This sequence encodes CASSFRLNLSGANVLTS.